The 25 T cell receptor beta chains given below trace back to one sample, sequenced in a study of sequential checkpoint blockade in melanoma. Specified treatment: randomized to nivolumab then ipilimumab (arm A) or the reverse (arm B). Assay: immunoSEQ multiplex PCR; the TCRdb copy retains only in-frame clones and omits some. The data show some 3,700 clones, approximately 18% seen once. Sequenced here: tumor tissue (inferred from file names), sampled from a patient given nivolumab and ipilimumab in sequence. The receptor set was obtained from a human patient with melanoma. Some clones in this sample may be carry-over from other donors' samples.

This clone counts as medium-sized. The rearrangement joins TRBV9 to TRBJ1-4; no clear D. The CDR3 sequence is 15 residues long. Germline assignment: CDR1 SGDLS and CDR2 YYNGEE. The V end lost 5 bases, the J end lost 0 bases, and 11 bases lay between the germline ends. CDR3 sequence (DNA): TGTGCCAGCAGTGCCGACACATCAACTAATGAAAAACTGTTTTTT. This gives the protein CASSADTSTNEKLFF.

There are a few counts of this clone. CDR3 loop: CASSQEKGAYEQYF. CDR3 nucleotide sequence: TGCGCCAGCAGCCAAGAGAAGGGTGCCTACGAGCAGTACTTC. This rearrangement joins TRBV4-1 to TRBJ2-7; D uncertain. The CDR3 runs 14 residues. Looked up from germline, CDR1 is MGHRA and CDR2 is YSYEKL. Between the trimmed V and J ends, which lost 0 bases and 2 bases, there was a span of 8 bases.

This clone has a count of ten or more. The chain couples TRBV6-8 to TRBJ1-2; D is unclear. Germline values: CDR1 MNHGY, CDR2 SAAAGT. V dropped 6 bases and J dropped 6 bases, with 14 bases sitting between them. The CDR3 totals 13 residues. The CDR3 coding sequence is TGTGCCAGCAGGATCTCAGGAACCCATGGCTACACCTTC. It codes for CASRISGTHGYTF.

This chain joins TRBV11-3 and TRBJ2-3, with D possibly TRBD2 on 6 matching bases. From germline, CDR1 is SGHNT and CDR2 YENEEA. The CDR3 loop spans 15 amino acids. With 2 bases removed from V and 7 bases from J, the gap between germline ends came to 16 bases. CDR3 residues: CASSLRTSNYNTQYF. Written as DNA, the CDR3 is TGTGCCAGCAGCTTACGTACTAGCAATTATAATACGCAGTATTTT.

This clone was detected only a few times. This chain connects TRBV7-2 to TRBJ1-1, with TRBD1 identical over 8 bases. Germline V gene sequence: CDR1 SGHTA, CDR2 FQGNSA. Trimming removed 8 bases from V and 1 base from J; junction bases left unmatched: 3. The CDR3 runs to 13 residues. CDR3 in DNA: TGTGCCAGCCAGGGGGCAGAGAACACTGAAGCTTTCTTT. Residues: CASQGAENTEAFF.

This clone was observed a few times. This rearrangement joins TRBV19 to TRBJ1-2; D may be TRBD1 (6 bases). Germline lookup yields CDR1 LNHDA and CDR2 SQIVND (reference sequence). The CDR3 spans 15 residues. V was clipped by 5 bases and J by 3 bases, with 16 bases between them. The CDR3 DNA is TGTGCCAGTAGTCCCCCGGGACACACCTACTATGGCTACACCTTC. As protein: CASSPPGHTYYGYTF.

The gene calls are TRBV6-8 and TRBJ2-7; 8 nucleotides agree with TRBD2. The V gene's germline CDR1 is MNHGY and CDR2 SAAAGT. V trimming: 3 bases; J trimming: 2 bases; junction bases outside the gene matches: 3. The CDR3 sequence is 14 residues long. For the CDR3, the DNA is TGTGCCAGCAGTTATCGGGGACTAGCCTACGAGCAGTACTTC. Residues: CASSYRGLAYEQYF.

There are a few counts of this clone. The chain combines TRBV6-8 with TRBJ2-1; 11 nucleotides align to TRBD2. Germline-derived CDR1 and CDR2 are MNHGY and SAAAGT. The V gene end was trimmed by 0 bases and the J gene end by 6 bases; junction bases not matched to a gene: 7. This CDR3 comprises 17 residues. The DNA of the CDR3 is TGTGCCAGCAGTTACTCGGCGGCTAGCGGGGGGATCAATGAGCAGTTCTTC. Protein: CASSYSAASGGINEQFF.

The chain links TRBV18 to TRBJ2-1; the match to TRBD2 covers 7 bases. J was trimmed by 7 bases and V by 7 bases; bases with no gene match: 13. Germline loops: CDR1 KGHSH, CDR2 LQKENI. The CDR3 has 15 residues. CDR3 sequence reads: CASLPSGGYRNEQFF. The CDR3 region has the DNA TGTGCCAGCTTACCCTCGGGGGGATATCGGAATGAGCAGTTCTTC.

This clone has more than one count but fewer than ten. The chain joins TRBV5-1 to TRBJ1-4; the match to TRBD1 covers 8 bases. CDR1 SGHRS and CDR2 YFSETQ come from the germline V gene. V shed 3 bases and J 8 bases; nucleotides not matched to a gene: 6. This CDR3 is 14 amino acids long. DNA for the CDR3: TGCGCCAGCAGCTCGGACAGGGAACGCGAAAAACTGTTTTTT. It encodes CASSSDREREKLFF.

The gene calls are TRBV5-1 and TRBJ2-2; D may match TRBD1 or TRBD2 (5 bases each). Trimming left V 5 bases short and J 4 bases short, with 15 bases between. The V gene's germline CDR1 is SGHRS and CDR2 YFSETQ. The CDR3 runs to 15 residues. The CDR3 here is CASRAGASGTGELFF. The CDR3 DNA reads TGCGCCAGCAGGGCCGGGGCCTCGGGCACCGGGGAGCTGTTTTTT.

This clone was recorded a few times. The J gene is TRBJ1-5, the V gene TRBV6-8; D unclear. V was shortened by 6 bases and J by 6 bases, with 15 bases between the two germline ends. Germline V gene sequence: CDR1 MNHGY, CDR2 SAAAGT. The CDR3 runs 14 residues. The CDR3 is CASRSGGIGQPQHF. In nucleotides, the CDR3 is TGTGCCAGCAGGAGTGGAGGGATTGGTCAGCCCCAGCATTTT.

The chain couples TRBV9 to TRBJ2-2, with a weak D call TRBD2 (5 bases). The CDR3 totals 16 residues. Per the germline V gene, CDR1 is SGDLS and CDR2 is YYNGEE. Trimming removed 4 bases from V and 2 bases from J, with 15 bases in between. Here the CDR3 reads CASSRRSGVNTGELFF. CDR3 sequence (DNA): TGTGCCAGCAGCAGAAGGAGCGGAGTAAACACCGGGGAGCTGTTTTTT.

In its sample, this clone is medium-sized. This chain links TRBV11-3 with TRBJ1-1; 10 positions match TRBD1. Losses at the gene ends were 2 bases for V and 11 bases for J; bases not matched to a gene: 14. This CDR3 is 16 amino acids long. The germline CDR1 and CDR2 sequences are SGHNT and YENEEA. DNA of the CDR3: TGTGCCAGCAGCTTAACTCGGACAGGGGGGTCACGGGGCGCTTTCTTT. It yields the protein CASSLTRTGGSRGAFF.

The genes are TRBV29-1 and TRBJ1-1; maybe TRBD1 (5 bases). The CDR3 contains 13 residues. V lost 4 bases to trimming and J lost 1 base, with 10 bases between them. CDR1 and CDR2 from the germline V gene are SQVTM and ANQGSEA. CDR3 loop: CSVGDQPNTEAFF. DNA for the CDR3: TGCAGCGTTGGGGACCAGCCGAACACTGAAGCTTTCTTT.

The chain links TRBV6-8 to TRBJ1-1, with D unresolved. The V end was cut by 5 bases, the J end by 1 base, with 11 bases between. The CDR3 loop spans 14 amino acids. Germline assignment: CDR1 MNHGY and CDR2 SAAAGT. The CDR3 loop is CASSEVFRNTEAFF. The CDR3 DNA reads TGTGCCAGCAGTGAGGTCTTCCGGAACACTGAAGCTTTCTTT.

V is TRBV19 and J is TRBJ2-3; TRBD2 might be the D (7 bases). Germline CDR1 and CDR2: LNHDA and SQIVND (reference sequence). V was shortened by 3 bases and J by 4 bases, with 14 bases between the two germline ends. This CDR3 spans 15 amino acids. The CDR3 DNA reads TGTGCCAGTAGTATCTACGGGGGGCCCGCAGATACGCAGTATTTT. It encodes CASSIYGGPADTQYF.

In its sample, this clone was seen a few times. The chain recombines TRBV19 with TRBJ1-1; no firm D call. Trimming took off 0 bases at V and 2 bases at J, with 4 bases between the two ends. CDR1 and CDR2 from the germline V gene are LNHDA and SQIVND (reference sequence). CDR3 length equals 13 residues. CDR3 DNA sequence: TGTGCCAGTAGTATAGAGGTAAACACTGAAGCTTTCTTT. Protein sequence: CASSIEVNTEAFF.

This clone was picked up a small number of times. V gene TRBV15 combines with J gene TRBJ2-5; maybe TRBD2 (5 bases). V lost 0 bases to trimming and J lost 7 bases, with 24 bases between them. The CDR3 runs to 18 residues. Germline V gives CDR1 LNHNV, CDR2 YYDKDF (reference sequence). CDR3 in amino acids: CATSRDRAATVAGGTQYF. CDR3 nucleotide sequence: TGTGCCACCAGCAGAGATAGGGCCGCTACCGTTGCCGGAGGGACCCAGTACTTC.

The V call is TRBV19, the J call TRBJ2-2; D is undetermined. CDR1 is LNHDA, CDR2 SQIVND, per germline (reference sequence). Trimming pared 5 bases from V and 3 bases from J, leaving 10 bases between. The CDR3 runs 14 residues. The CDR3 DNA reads TGTGCCAGTAGTGGGCAGTCCCACACCGGGGAGCTGTTTTTT. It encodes CASSGQSHTGELFF.

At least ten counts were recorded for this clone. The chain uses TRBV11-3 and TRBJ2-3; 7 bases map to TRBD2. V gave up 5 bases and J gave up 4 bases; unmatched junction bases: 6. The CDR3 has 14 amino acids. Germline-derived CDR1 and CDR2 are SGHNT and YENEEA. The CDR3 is CASSPGLRPDTQYF. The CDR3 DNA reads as TGTGCCAGCAGCCCGGGACTACGCCCAGATACGCAGTATTTT.

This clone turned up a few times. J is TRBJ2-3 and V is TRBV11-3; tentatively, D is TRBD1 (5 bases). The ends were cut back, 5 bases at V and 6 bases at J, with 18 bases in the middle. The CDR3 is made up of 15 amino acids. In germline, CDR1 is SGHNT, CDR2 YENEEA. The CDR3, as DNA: TGTGCCAGCAGCCCCCTCGTGGACATAGTGGATACGCAGTATTTT. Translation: CASSPLVDIVDTQYF.

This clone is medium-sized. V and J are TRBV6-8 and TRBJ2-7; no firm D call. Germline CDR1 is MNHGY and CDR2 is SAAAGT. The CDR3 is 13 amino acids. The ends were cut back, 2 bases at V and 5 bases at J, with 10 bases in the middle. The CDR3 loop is CASSYLIPNEQYF. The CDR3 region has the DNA TGTGCCAGCAGTTACCTGATCCCGAACGAGCAGTACTTC.

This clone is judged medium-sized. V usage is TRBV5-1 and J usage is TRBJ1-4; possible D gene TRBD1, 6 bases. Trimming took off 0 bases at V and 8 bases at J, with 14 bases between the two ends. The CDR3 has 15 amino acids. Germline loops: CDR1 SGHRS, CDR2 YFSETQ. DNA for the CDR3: TGCGCCAGCAGCTTGGCCGGGGCAGGGGAGGAAAAACTGTTTTTT. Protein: CASSLAGAGEEKLFF.

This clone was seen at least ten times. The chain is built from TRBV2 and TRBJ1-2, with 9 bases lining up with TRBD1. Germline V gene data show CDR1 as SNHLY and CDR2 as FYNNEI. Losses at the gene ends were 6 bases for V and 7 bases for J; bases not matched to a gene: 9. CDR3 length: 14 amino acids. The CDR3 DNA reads TGTGCCAGCAGCCTTCGACAGGGGGAGACTGGCTACACCTTC. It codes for CASSLRQGETGYTF.